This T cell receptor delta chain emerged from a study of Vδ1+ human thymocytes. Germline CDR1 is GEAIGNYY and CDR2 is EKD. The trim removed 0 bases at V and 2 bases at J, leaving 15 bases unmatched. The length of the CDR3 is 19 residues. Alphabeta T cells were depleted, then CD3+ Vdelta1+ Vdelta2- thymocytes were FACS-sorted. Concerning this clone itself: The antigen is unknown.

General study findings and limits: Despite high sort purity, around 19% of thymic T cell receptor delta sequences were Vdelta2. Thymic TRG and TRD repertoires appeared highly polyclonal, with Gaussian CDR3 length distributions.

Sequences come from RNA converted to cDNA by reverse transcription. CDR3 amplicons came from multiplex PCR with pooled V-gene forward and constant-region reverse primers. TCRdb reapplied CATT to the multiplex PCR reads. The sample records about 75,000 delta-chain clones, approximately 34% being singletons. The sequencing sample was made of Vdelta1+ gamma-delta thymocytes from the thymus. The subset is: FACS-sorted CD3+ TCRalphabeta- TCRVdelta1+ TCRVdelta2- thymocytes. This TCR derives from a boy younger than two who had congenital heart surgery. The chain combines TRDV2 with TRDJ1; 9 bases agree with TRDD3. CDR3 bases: TGTGCCTGTGACACCGGTCCTGGGGGATTCTTTTTTGGGACCGATAAACTCATCTTT. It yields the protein CACDTGPGGFFFGTDKLIF.